These T cell receptor beta chains were read from a single sample in a study of cytomegalovirus exposure and HLA in healthy donors. TCRdb's table, derived via immunoSEQ multiplex PCR, lists solely in-frame clones and lacks some. Seen here are about 190,000 clones, 65% to 90% observed once, and the top ten hold roughly 6.3%. The sequenced material came from PBMCs. The receptors originated from a man between 40 and 49 years old in good health and CMV-seropositive. The CDR3 runs from the conserved cysteine through the conserved F or W. A D gene is named only where the DNA matches it firmly. Not all rows give a size; the values are once, few, many and, for expanded clones, a class.

j_call clone_size v_call d_call cdr3_nt cdr3_aa
TRBJ1-6 few TRBV30 TRBD1 TGTGCCTGGAGTTCAGGGGGAGGATCCTATAATTCACCCCTCCACTTT CAWSSGGGSYNSPLHF
TRBJ1-3 NA TRBV9 NA TGTGCCAGCAGCGTTCAGGGGAGCTCTGGAAACACCATATATTTT CASSVQGSSGNTIYF
TRBJ2-7 NA TRBV27 NA TGTGCCAGTTCTATCGGGACACCCTACGAGCAGTACTTC CASSIGTPYEQYF
TRBJ2-3 NA TRBV4-3 TRBD2 TGCGCCAGCAGCCAGAGACTCTTAGCGGGGGGCACAGATACGCAGTATTTT CASSQRLLAGGTDTQYF
TRBJ2-7 NA TRBV9 TRBD2 TGTGCCAGCAGCCCCAGCGGGGTCAATTCCTACGAGCAGTACTTC CASSPSGVNSYEQYF
TRBJ2-7 once TRBV4-2 TRBD2 TGTGCCAGCAGCCAAACCGGGACGGCGGGAGACTACGAGCAGTACTTC CASSQTGTAGDYEQYF
TRBJ1-4 NA TRBV18 NA TGTGCCAGCTCACCAGGAGACAGCCGGGAAAAACTGTTTTTT CASSPGDSREKLFF
TRBJ1-4 once TRBV18 NA TGTGCCAGCTCACGCGACGGGGGGCTTGAAAAACTGTTTTTT CASSRDGGLEKLFF
TRBJ1-1 NA TRBV5-1 TRBD1 TGCGCCAGCAGCTTGGCAACAGGGGGCGAAGCTTTCTTT CASSLATGGEAFF
TRBJ2-7 once TRBV7-2 NA TGTGCCAGCAGCTTAGTCATCCCCTACGAGCAGTACTTC CASSLVIPYEQYF
TRBJ1-1 NA TRBV19 NA TGTGCCAGTAGGGACAGCCCGAACACTGAAGCTTTCTTT CASRDSPNTEAFF
TRBJ2-7 once TRBV7-2 NA TGTGCCAGCAGCGAGGGCGGGGCCAACTTCTACGAGCAGTACTTC CASSEGGANFYEQYF
TRBJ2-1 NA TRBV5-6 NA TGTGCCAGCAGCTTGGAGGGGCCCCTCAATGAGCAGTTCTTC CASSLEGPLNEQFF
TRBJ1-1 once TRBV7-9 NA TGTGCCAGCAGCCCTATTGGGGCACTGAACACTGAAGCTTTCTTT CASSPIGALNTEAFF
TRBJ2-2 NA TRBV12-5 NA TGTGCTAGTGGTTTGGTAGCCACCGGGGAGCTGTTTTTT CASGLVATGELFF
TRBJ2-3 NA TRBV27 TRBD2 TGTGCCAGCAGTCCTAGCCCGGGACTAGCGGCAGATACGCAGTATTTT CASSPSPGLAADTQYF
TRBJ1-1 NA TRBV19 NA TGTGCCAGTAGTATTTCGGCAGGGGAAGCTTTCTTT CASSISAGEAFF
TRBJ2-5 few TRBV6-5 NA TGTGCCAGCAGAGGGGGAAAGACCCAGTACTTC CASRGGKTQYF
TRBJ2-7 NA TRBV30 TRBD2 TGTGCCTGGGGACCGGAGCGGGGTTACGAGCAGTACTTC CAWGPERGYEQYF
TRBJ2-7 NA TRBV30 NA TGTGCCTGGAGCTTCGGGGGTAGCGAGCAGTACTTC CAWSFGGSEQYF
TRBJ1-3 NA TRBV30 TRBD1 TGTGCCTGGGCCACGACAGGGAGAAACACCATATATTTT CAWATTGRNTIYF
TRBJ2-7 once TRBV4-1 NA TGCGCCAGCAGCCTTATCGCCGGGGACGAGCAGTACTTC CASSLIAGDEQYF
TRBJ1-1 NA TRBV5-1 TRBD1 TGCGCCAGCAGCCCCCAGACAGGGACCAACACTGAAGCTTTCTTT CASSPQTGTNTEAFF
TRBJ1-3 NA TRBV21-1 NA TGTGCCAGCAGCAAAGTGCCACGGGACTGGAGCTCTGGAAACACCATATATTTT CASSKVPRDWSSGNTIYF
TRBJ2-2 NA TRBV25-1 TRBD1 TGTGCCAGCAATGTCCTCGACAGGGGGCAAAACGGGGAGCTGTTTTTT CASNVLDRGQNGELFF
TRBJ2-4 few TRBV23-1 TRBD1 TGCGCCAGCAGTCACTCTACAGGGGTCGCCCTAGTTGGCATTCAGTACTTC CASSHSTGVALVGIQYF
TRBJ1-3 NA TRBV14 NA TGTGCCAGCAGCCACCTCCACGCCCAGGCCCTCTCTGGAAACACCATATATTTT CASSHLHAQALSGNTIYF
TRBJ2-2 NA TRBV19 NA TGTGCCAGTTGCCGGGACACCGGGGAGCTGTTTTTT CASCRDTGELFF
TRBJ2-5 NA TRBV7-2 TRBD1 TGTGCCAGCAGCTGGACAGGGGCCACTCAAGAGACCCAGTACTTC CASSWTGATQETQYF
TRBJ2-7 NA TRBV10-3 TRBD1 TGTGCCATCGCCGGGACAGTGAGCTCCTACGAGCAGTACTTC CAIAGTVSSYEQYF
TRBJ2-1 NA TRBV19 TRBD1 TGTGCCAGTACTTACCAGGGGGTATCACATGAGCAGTTCTTC CASTYQGVSHEQFF
TRBJ2-1 NA TRBV7-9 NA TGTGCCAGTCAACCTTCAGGGACAGAGCAGTTCTTC CASQPSGTEQFF
TRBJ2-5 NA TRBV5-1 NA TGCGCCAGCAGCTTGGAGCCCTGGGCAGGGCTAGAGACCCAGTACTTC CASSLEPWAGLETQYF
TRBJ2-5 NA TRBV6-5 NA TGTGCCAGCAGTTACCGATTTAGTGAGACCCAGTACTTC CASSYRFSETQYF
TRBJ1-1 NA TRBV14 NA TGTGCCAGCAGCCACGCATTGGAAGGAGCTGAAGCTTTCTTT CASSHALEGAEAFF
TRBJ1-1 NA TRBV4-2 NA TGTGCCAGCAGCCAAGCGACAACTGAAGCTTTCTTT CASSQATTEAFF
TRBJ2-5 NA TRBV6-6 TRBD2 TGTGCCAGCAGCCGGGGGGGCCCCCAAGAGACCCAGTACTTC CASSRGGPQETQYF
TRBJ1-4 once TRBV27 NA TGTGCCAGCAGTTATGGACAAAGAAATGAAAAACTGTTTTTT CASSYGQRNEKLFF
TRBJ1-1 NA TRBV6-1 NA TGTGCCAGCAGTGAACAGGTCAACACTGAAGCTTTCTTT CASSEQVNTEAFF
TRBJ1-5 NA TRBV19 NA TGTGCCAGTACCGCAGACAGGAATCAGCCCCAGCATTTT CASTADRNQPQHF
TRBJ1-1 NA TRBV19 NA TGTGCCAGTAGTCCCGCAGGGATTAACACTGAAGCTTTCTTT CASSPAGINTEAFF
TRBJ1-1 NA TRBV11-2 TRBD1 TGTGCCAGCAGCTTAAGGAAGAACAGGGGCGAAGCTTTCTTT CASSLRKNRGEAFF
TRBJ2-7 NA TRBV5-1 TRBD2 TGCGCCAGCAGCTTGGGGTCCAGCGGGGGATACGAGCAGTACTTC CASSLGSSGGYEQYF
TRBJ2-5 NA TRBV6-1 NA TGTGCCAGCAGTGAAGTAGGGGGGGTCCAAGAGACCCAGTACTTC CASSEVGGVQETQYF
TRBJ1-4 NA TRBV7-9 NA TGTGCCAGCAGCCGTCCACGCGGCACTGAAAAACTGTTTTTT CASSRPRGTEKLFF
TRBJ2-3 NA TRBV5-1 TRBD2 TGCGCCAGCAGTGTAGCGGGGGGGATTAATACGCAGTATTTT CASSVAGGINTQYF
TRBJ1-4 few TRBV10-3 NA TGTGCCATCTCGGGAGGAGGGTATGGAGAAAAACTGTTTTTT CAISGGGYGEKLFF
TRBJ2-2 NA TRBV6-1 TRBD2 TGTGCCAGCAGCGACCTAGCGGGGGTTGGGGAGCTGTTTTTT CASSDLAGVGELFF
TRBJ2-2 NA TRBV6-4 NA TGTGCCAGCAGTCCTGACAGGCTAGCCGGGGAGCTGTTTTTT CASSPDRLAGELFF
TRBJ2-1 NA TRBV6-4 TRBD2 TGTGCCAGCAGCCCACTAGCGGGGGGTTACAATGAGCAGTTCTTC CASSPLAGGYNEQFF
TRBJ2-7 NA TRBV6-5 TRBD2 TGTGCCAGCAGCAAATCTAGCGGGGGAAACTACGAGCAGTACTTC CASSKSSGGNYEQYF
TRBJ1-1 NA TRBV6-1 TRBD1 TGTGCCAGCAGTGACCTCCGGGACAGGGGGAACACTGAAGCTTTCTTT CASSDLRDRGNTEAFF
TRBJ1-2 NA TRBV27 TRBD1 TGTGCCAGCAGTTTATTGGTAGGGGGTCAGGGGGCCCACTATGGCTACACCTTC CASSLLVGGQGAHYGYTF
TRBJ2-5 NA TRBV9 TRBD2 TGTGCCAGCAGCGTCCAAGCGGGGCAAGAGACCCAGTACTTC CASSVQAGQETQYF
TRBJ1-6 few TRBV11-2 NA TGTGCCAGCAGTCCAGGATTCCCCGAGGGTCGTTCACCCCTCCACTTT CASSPGFPEGRSPLHF